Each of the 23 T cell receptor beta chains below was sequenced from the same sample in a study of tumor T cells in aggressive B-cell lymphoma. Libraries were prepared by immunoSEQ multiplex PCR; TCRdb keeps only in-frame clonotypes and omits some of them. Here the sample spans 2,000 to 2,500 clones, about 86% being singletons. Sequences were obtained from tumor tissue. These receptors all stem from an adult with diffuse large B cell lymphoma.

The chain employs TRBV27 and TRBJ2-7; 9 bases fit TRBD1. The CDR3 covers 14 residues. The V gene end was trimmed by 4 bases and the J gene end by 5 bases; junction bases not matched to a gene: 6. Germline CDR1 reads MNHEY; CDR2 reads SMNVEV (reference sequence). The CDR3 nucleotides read TGTGCCAGCAGTTGCCAGACAGGGGGGGACGAGCAGTACTTC. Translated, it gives CASSCQTGGDEQYF.

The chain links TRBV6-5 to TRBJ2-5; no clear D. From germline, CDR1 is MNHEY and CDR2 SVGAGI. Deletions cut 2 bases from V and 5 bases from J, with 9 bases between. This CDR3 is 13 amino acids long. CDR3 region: CASSYERSETQYF. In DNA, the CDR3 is TGTGCCAGCAGTTACGAGCGAAGTGAGACCCAGTACTTC.

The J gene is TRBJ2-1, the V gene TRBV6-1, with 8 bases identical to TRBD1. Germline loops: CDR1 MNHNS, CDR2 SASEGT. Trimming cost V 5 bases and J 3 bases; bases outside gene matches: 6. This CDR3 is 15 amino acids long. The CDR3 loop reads CASSLGQGRYNEQFF. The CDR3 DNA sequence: TGTGCCAGCAGTTTAGGACAGGGCCGCTACAATGAGCAGTTCTTC.

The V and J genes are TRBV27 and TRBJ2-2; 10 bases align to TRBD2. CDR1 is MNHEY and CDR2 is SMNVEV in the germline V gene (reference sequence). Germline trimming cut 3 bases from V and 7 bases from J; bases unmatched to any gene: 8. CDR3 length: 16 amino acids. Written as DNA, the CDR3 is TGTGCCAGCAGTTTTCGGCTAGCGGGAGCGGACGGGGAGCTGTTTTTT. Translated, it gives CASSFRLAGADGELFF.

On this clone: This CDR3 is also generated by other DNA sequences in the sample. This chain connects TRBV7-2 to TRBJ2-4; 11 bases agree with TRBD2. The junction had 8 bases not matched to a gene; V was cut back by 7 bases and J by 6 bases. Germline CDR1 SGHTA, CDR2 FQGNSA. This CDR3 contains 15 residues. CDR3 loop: CASTQGGLAGNIQYF. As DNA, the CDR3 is TGTGCCAGCACCCAAGGAGGACTAGCGGGAAACATTCAGTACTTC.

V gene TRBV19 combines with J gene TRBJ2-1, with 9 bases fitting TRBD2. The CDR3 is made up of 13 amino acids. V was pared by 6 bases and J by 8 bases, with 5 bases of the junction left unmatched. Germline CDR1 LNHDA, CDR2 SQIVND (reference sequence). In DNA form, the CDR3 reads TGTGCCAGTAGGCGGGGGGGGGACCATGAGCAGTTCTTC. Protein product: CASRRGGDHEQFF.

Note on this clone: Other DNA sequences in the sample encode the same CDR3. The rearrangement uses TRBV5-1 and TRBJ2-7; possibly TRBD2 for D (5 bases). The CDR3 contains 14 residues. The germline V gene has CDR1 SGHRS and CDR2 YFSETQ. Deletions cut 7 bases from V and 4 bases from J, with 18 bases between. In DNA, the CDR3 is TGCGCCAGCGAATGGACGGGGTTTGGATACGAGCAGTACTTC. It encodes CASEWTGFGYEQYF.

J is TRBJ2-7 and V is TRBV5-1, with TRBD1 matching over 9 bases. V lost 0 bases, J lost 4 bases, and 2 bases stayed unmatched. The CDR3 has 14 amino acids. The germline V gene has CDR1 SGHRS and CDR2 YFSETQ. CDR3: CASSLGTGVYEQYF. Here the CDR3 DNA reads TGCGCCAGCAGCTTGGGGACAGGGGTGTACGAGCAGTACTTC.

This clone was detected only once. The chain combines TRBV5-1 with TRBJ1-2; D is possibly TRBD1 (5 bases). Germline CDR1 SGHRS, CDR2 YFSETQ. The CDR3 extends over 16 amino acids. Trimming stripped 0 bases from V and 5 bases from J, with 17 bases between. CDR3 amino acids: CASSLALGGSGYGYTF. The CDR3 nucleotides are TGCGCCAGCAGCTTGGCCTTGGGGGGGAGCGGATATGGCTACACCTTC.

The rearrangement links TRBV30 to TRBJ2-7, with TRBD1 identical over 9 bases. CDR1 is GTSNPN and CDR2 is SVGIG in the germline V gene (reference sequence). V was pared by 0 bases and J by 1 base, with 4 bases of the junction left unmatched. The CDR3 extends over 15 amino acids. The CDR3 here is CAWSVWTGESYEQYF. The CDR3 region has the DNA TGTGCCTGGAGTGTTTGGACAGGGGAATCCTACGAGCAGTACTTC.

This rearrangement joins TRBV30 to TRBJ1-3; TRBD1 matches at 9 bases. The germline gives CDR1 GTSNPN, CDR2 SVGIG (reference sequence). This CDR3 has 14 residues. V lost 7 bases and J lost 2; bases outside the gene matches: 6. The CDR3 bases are TGTGCCTTTGTACAGGGGGCGACTGGAAACACCATATATTTT. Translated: CAFVQGATGNTIYF.

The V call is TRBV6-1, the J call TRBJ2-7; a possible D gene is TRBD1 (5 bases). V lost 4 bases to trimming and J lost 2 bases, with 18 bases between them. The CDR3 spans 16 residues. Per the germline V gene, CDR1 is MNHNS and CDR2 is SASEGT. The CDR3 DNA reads TGTGCCAGCAGTGCCAGGGAACAGCAGGTTACCTACGAGCAGTACGTC. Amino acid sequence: CASSAREQQVTYEQYV.

The CDR3 region has the DNA TGTGCCAGCAGTTTAGGGTATCCTCAGGACGAGCAGTACTTC. This translates into CASSLGYPQDEQYF. The rearrangement uses TRBV27 and TRBJ2-7; D not certain. The CDR3 is made up of 14 amino acids. Trimming removed 2 bases at V and 5 bases at J, with 13 bases between. In germline, CDR1 is MNHEY, CDR2 SMNVEV (reference sequence).

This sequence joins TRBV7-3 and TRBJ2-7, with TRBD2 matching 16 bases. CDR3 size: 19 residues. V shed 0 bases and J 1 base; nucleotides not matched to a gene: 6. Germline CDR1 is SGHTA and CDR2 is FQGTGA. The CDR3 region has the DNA TGTGCCAGCAGCTTAACGGGGACTAGCGGGAGGGCCATGTCCTACGAGCAGTACTTC. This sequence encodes CASSLTGTSGRAMSYEQYF. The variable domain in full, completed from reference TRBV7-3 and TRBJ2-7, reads GAGVSQTPSNKVTEKGKYVELRCDPISGHTALYWYRQSLGQGPEFLIYFQGTGAADDSGLPNDRFFAVRPEGSVSTLKIQRTERGDSAVYLCASSLTGTSGRAMSYEQYFGPGTRLTVT.

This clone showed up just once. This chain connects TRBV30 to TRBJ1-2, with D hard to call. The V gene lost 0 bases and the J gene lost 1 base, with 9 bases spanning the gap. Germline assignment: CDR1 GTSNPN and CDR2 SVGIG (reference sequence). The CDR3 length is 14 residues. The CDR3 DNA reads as TGTGCCTGGAGTGTACCAGTTTTTAACTATGGCTACACCTTC. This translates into CAWSVPVFNYGYTF. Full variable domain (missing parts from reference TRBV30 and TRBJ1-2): SQTIHQWPATLVQPVGSPLSLECTVEGTSNPNLYWYRQAAGRGLQLLFYSVGIGQISSEVPQNLSASRPQDRQFILSSKKLLLSDSGFYLCAWSVPVFNYGYTFGSGTRLTVV.

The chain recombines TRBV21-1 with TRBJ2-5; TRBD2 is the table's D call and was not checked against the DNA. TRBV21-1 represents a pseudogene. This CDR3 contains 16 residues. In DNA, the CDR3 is TGTGCCAGCAGCAACCCCGGCGAACCGGGTACCTACAAGCAGTACTTC. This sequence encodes CASSNPGEPGTYKQYF.

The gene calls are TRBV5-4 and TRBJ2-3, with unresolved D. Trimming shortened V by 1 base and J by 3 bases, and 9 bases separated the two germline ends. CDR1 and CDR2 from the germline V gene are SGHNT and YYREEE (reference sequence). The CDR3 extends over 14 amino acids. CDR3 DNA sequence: TGTGCCAGCAGCTTGCAGTCGGGTACAGATACGCAGTATTTT. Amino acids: CASSLQSGTDTQYF.

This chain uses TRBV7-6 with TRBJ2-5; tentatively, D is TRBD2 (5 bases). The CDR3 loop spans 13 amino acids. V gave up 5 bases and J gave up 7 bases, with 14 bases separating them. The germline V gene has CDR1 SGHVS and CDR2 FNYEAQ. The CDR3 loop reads CASSPRGFGTQYF. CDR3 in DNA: TGTGCCAGCAGCCCCCGGGGTTTCGGGACCCAGTACTTC.

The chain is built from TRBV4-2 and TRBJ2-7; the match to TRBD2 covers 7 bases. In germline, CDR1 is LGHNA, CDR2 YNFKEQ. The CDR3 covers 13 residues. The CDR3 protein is CASSQDTWTSPLV. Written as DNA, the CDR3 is TGTGCCAGCAGCCAAGATACTTGGACTAGTCCCCTTGTC.

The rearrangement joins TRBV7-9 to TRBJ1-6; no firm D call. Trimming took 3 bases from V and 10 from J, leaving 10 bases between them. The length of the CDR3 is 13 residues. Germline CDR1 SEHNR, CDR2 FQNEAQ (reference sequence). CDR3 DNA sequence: TGTGCCAGCAGCTTCGTGGAGGAGTCACCCCTCCACTTT. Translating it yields CASSFVEESPLHF.

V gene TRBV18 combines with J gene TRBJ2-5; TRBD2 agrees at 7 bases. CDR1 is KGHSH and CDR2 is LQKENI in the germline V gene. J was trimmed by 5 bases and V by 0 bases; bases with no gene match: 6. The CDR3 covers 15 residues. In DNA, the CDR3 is TGTGCCAGCTCACCACCAACAGCGGGAATGGAGACCCAGTACTTC. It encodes CASSPPTAGMETQYF.

This CDR3 reads CASSLWTSGSDEQFF. DNA for the CDR3: TGTGCCAGTAGTCTTTGGACTAGCGGGAGCGATGAGCAGTTCTTC. The chain is built from TRBV19 and TRBJ2-1, with 13 positions matching TRBD2. The germline CDR1 and CDR2 sequences are LNHDA and SQIVND (reference sequence). The V segment lost 5 bases and the J segment 8 bases; nucleotides outside the gene matches: 6. This CDR3 has 15 residues. Using reference TRBV19 and TRBJ2-1 for the parts outside the CDR3, the full variable domain is DGGITQSPKYLFRKEGQNVTLSCEQNLNHDAMYWYRQDPGQGLRLIYYSQIVNDFQKGDIAEGYSVSREKKESFPLTVTSAQKNPTAFYLCASSLWTSGSDEQFFGPGTRLTVL.

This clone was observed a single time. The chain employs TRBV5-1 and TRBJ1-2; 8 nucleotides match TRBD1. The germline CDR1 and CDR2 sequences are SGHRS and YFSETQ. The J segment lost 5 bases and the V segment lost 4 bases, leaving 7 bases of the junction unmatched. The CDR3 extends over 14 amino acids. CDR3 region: CASSPGQVSYGYTF. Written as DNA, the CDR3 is TGCGCCAGCAGCCCGGGACAGGTTTCTTATGGCTACACCTTC.